This T cell receptor beta chain was sequenced during a study of Ad26.COV2.S vaccination and SARS-CoV-2 variants. Study information: The trial was COV1001 and the donor's arm was Ad26.COV2.S. Once, or twice with 56 days between doses, Ad26.COV2.S was given intramuscularly. Points from the study as a whole: Spike-specific TCR breadth was greater in vaccine than placebo recipients. Vaccine and placebo groups showed comparable non-spike TCR breadth.

Here immunoSEQ multiplex PCR was the method, and the copy in TCRdb shows in-frame clones only, minus some. Of roughly 420,000 clones in the sample, roughly 90% were seen once. Treatment reported: roughly 18 received Ad26.COV2.S at low or high dose, single or two shots; about 5 received placebo; per-sample allocation not given. The investigators took samples on day 63 after the first vaccine or placebo injection. Germline V gene lookup returns CDR1 SGHAT and CDR2 FQNNGV. The CDR3 contains 15 residues. The V gene lost 6 bases and the J gene lost 0 bases, with 12 bases spanning the gap. Notes on this clone: Its antigen is still unknown.

The chain combines TRBV11-2 with TRBJ2-4, with D maybe TRBD1 (6 bases). The sequences come from peripheral blood, collected in a trial of Ad26.COV2.S vaccine versus placebo. The source of this sequence is a person between 18 and 60 years old who received the Ad26.COV2.S COVID-19 vaccine or a placebo. The CDR3 loop is CASSYRALAKNIQYF. The DNA for the CDR3 is TGTGCCAGCAGTTACAGGGCCTTAGCCAAAAACATTCAGTACTTC.